The present T cell receptor beta chain was sequenced within a study of cytomegalovirus exposure and HLA in healthy donors. This clone was picked up a small number of times. Germline V lookup: CDR1 WNHNN, CDR2 SYGVQD (reference sequence). The CDR3 consists of 14 residues. Trimming cost V 3 bases and J 10 bases, with 13 bases left between them. Primers for the PCR totalled 60 Vbeta and 13 Jbeta. Data came from immunoSEQ multiplex PCR; TCRdb stores just in-frame clones and leaves some out. The sample includes roughly 56,000 clones, around 87% seen only once; the top ten take around 1.5%. The rearrangement links TRBV10-1 to TRBJ1-6, with D maybe TRBD1 (5 bases). Sequencing was carried out using PBMCs. The sequence came from a young man in good health and CMV-seronegative. CDR3 coding DNA: TGCGCCAGCAGTGAAGGGCAGGGAGGATCACCCCTCCACTTT. It codes for CASSEGQGGSPLHF.